Each of the 14 T cell receptor beta chains below was sequenced from the same sample in a study of identical twins. TCRdb processed the 5' RACE reads anew with MiXCR; each CDR3 protein has one entry. Here the sample spans under 400,000 distinct CDR3 sequences, about 9% being singletons. The sample was naive T cells sorted from blood. These receptors were obtained from a woman between 45 and 65 years old in good health.

This clonotype showed up many times. The DNA for the CDR3 is TGTGCCAGCTTAGGGGTCCCCCGGCGGGTACTCCAAGAGACCCAGTACTTC. This sequence encodes CASLGVPRRVLQETQYF. The chain carries TRBV2 and TRBJ2-5; TRBD1 or TRBD2 may be the D gene (5 bases each). Between the trimmed V and J ends, which lost 8 bases and 1 base, there was a span of 23 bases. Germline V gene data show CDR1 as SNHLY and CDR2 as FYNNEI. This CDR3 is built from 17 residues.

This clonotype was observed many times. The chain combines TRBV29-1 with TRBJ2-7; D is unresolved. Germline CDR1 is SQVTM and CDR2 is ANQGSEA. The CDR3 sequence is 13 residues long. Trimming took off 4 bases at V and 1 base at J, with 11 bases between the two ends. CDR3 DNA sequence: TGCAGCGTTGTCTGGACCGCGTCCTACGAGCAGTACTTC. Translated, it gives CSVVWTASYEQYF.

The chain joins TRBV18 to TRBJ2-1; 8 bases line up with TRBD2. The J segment lost 5 bases and the V segment lost 5 bases, leaving 17 bases of the junction unmatched. CDR1 and CDR2 from the germline V gene are KGHSH and LQKENI. This CDR3 spans 18 amino acids. CDR3 coding DNA: TGTGCCAGCTCAAACCCGGTTAGTTTGGGACTAGTCCACAATGAGCAGTTCTTC. This translates into CASSNPVSLGLVHNEQFF.

The sample holds many counts of this clonotype. J is TRBJ2-5 and V is TRBV18; no definite D call. Deletions cut 8 bases from V and 0 bases from J, with 7 bases between. CDR3 length equals 12 residues. The germline V gene encodes CDR1 KGHSH and CDR2 LQKENI. The CDR3 protein is CASSPNQETQYF. For the CDR3, the DNA is TGTGCCAGCAGTCCAAACCAAGAGACCCAGTACTTC.

V is TRBV19 and J is TRBJ1-2; D gene unclear. With 2 bases removed from V and 4 bases from J, the gap between germline ends came to 20 bases. Germline assignment: CDR1 LNHDA and CDR2 SQIVND (reference sequence). The CDR3 has 17 residues. CDR3 sequence: CASSIPIPVRETYGYTF. CDR3 sequence (DNA): TGTGCCAGTAGTATACCTATTCCGGTCCGGGAGACCTATGGCTACACCTTC.

This clonotype was found many times. The chain carries TRBV20-1 and TRBJ1-1; 7 bases are shared with TRBD1. The CDR3 is made up of 13 amino acids. Germline V gene lookup returns CDR1 DFQATT and CDR2 SNEGSKA (reference sequence). After removal of 5 bases from V and 5 bases from J, the junction contained 8 bases not matched to a gene. The CDR3 loop is CSARQGDGTEAFF. Written as DNA, the CDR3 is TGCAGTGCTCGACAGGGCGACGGAACTGAAGCTTTCTTT.

This clonotype was seen ten or more times. The chain is built from TRBV12-3 or TRBV12-4 and TRBJ2-7; TRBD2 matches at 11 bases. The CDR3 consists of 16 residues. With V trimmed by 6 bases and J by 4 bases, 11 bases remained unmatched. CDR3 in amino acids: CASRDELAGGSYEQYF. In DNA, the CDR3 is TGTGCCAGCAGGGATGAGCTAGCGGGAGGCTCTTACGAGCAGTACTTC.

This clonotype has more than one count but fewer than ten. In DNA form, the CDR3 reads TGTGCCATCAGTGAGGGGCAGCACCCCGGCTACACCTTC. Translation gives CAISEGQHPGYTF. The V and J genes are TRBV10-3 and TRBJ1-2; no reliable D call. This CDR3 is built from 13 residues. V was trimmed by 2 bases and J by 8 bases, leaving 12 bases between them. Germline V gene data show CDR1 as ENHRY and CDR2 as SYGVKD.

Ten or more counts support this clonotype. The J gene is TRBJ1-2, the V gene TRBV5-1; 12 positions agree with TRBD1. The CDR3 is 16 amino acids. The junction had 4 bases not matched to a gene; V was cut back by 4 bases and J by 0 bases. CDR1 and CDR2 from the germline V gene are SGHRS and YFSETQ. Written as DNA, the CDR3 is TGCGCCAGCAGCCGGGACAGGGGGCTAGCTAACTATGGCTACACCTTC. Its translation: CASSRDRGLANYGYTF. Full variable domain (outside the CDR3, taken from reference TRBV5-1 and TRBJ1-2): KAGVTQTPRYLIKTRGQQVTLSCSPISGHRSVSWYQQTPGQGLQFLFEYFSETQRNKGNFPGRFSGRQFSNSRSEMNVSTLELGDSALYLCASSRDRGLANYGYTFGSGTRLTVV.

The chain combines TRBV7-9 with TRBJ2-3; D possibly uses TRBD1 or TRBD2 (6 bases each). The CDR3 sequence is 15 residues long. The ends were cut back, 4 bases at V and 2 bases at J, with 13 bases in the middle. The germline V gene encodes CDR1 SEHNR and CDR2 FQNEAQ (reference sequence). The chain's CDR3 is CASSSGAGITDTQYF. As DNA, the CDR3 is TGTGCCAGCAGCTCGGGGGCGGGAATCACAGATACGCAGTATTTT.

This clonotype was recorded at least ten times. This chain joins TRBV7-6 and TRBJ2-1, with TRBD2 identical over 9 bases. Trimming removed 5 bases from V and 3 bases from J; junction bases left unmatched: 8. The CDR3 has 16 residues. Germline loops: CDR1 SGHVS, CDR2 FNYEAQ. As DNA, the CDR3 is TGTGCCAGCAGCCTGACTAGCGGAGGGAACTACAATGAGCAGTTCTTC. Translated: CASSLTSGGNYNEQFF. Full variable domain (missing parts from reference TRBV7-6 and TRBJ2-1): GAGVSQSPRYKVTKRGQDVALRCDPISGHVSLYWYRQALGQGPEFLTYFNYEAQQDKSGLPNDRFSAERPEGSISTLTIQRTEQRDSAMYRCASSLTSGGNYNEQFFGPGTRLTVL.

The gene calls are TRBV4-1 and TRBJ2-6, with TRBD2 as a possible D gene (6 bases). Germline CDR1 is MGHRA and CDR2 is YSYEKL. V lost 6 bases and J lost 3, with 15 bases in between. The CDR3 is 16 amino acids. CDR3 nucleotides: TGCGCCAGCAGATCTGAGGCGGGGCTTGGGGCCAACGTCCTGACTTTC. Amino acids: CASRSEAGLGANVLTF.

This clonotype showed up many times. The chain links TRBV5-1 to TRBJ2-7; TRBD1 matches 7 bases. CDR1 and CDR2 (germline): SGHRS, YFSETQ. The CDR3 sequence is 14 residues long. With 1 base clipped from V and 1 base from J, the junction kept 2 bases outside the gene matches. CDR3 nucleotide sequence: TGCGCCAGCAGCTTGCCGGGACAGTCCTACGAGCAGTACTTC. Amino acid sequence: CASSLPGQSYEQYF.

There are many counts of this clonotype. The V gene is TRBV12-3 or TRBV12-4, the J gene TRBJ2-1; no firm D call. V lost 3 bases and J lost 0, with 3 bases in between. The CDR3 sequence is 13 residues long. The CDR3 DNA is TGTGCCAGCAGTTTTGGCTCCTACAATGAGCAGTTCTTC. As protein: CASSFGSYNEQFF.